Given below is one T cell receptor beta chain in context. The sample is drawn from a study of T cells in Graves' hyperthyroidism and ophthalmopathy. Regions amplified from RNA transcripts were the TCR beta CDR3 regions. TCR CDR3 underwent first-round RT-PCR with the HTBI primer set. TCRdb re-called the multiplex PCR reads with MiXCR, one entry per CDR3 protein. The sample includes some 300,000 distinct CDR3 sequences, roughly a fifth seen only once; the top ten take approximately 37%. Diagnosis relied on clinical symptoms, serum thyroxine and TRAb, thyroid ultrasound and orbital computed tomography. The PBMCs were taken from about 10 ml of fresh peripheral blood. The CDR3 sequence is 15 residues long. V trimming: 1 base; J trimming: 9 bases; junction bases outside the gene matches: 5. Germline values: CDR1 SGHAT, CDR2 FQNNGV.

The clonotype originates from a man aged 50-59 years with Graves' ophthalmopathy. The chain has TRBV11-2 and TRBJ1-6; 8 bases align to TRBD1. The sequencing sample was made of blood. CDR3: CASSLASQGASPLHF. The CDR3 nucleotides are TGTGCCAGCAGCTTAGCGTCCCAGGGGGCTTCACCCCTCCACTTT.